One and the same sample provided the 11 T cell receptor beta chains below, sequenced in a study of post-analysis software for immune sequencing data. Study-level findings and limits: When patients were compared with controls, four to six TRBV segments were more frequent, TRBV5-6, TRBV5-1 and TRBV20-1 among them.

Their target antigens are unknown. Prepared TCR beta cDNA libraries contained unique molecular identifiers. TCRdb re-called the PCR reads with MiXCR, one entry per CDR3 protein. The sample holds approximately 690,000 distinct CDR3 sequences, over 45% seen once. Material for sequencing was blood. All receptors come from a girl aged 2 to 9 with multiple sclerosis.

Only a few counts were recorded for this clonotype. CDR3 nucleotide sequence: TGCAGCGTTGAGCGACAGGGTGAAGGAAACATTCAGTACTTC. Translating it yields CSVERQGEGNIQYF. V is TRBV29-1 and J is TRBJ2-4; 7 positions agree with TRBD1. The trim removed 3 bases at V and 6 bases at J, leaving 8 bases unmatched. CDR1 and CDR2 from the germline V gene are SQVTM and ANQGSEA. The CDR3 spans 14 residues.

This sequence joins TRBV2 and TRBJ2-7, with 16 bases lining up with TRBD2. The DNA end lines up better with TRBJ2-5; the J call may be wrong. CDR1 is SNHLY and CDR2 is FYNNEI in the germline V gene. This CDR3 spans 16 amino acids. CDR3 DNA: TGTGCCAGCAGTGAGGGACTAGCGGGAGGGGGAGAGACCCAGTACTTC. This gives the protein CASSEGLAGGGETQYF.

The sample holds one count of this clonotype. The rearrangement uses TRBV25-1 and TRBJ2-1, with D unclear. Germline V gene lookup returns CDR1 MGHDK and CDR2 SYGVNS. V shed 3 bases and J shed 4 bases, with 7 bases lying between them. This CDR3 is built from 13 residues. The CDR3 protein is CASSENNYNEQFF. In DNA form, the CDR3 reads TGTGCCAGCAGTGAGAACAATTACAATGAGCAGTTCTTC.

The J gene is TRBJ1-2, the V gene TRBV7-2; TRBD1 might be the D (6 bases). Germline CDR1 and CDR2: SGHTA and FQGNSA. The CDR3 consists of 16 residues. V was clipped by 3 bases and J by 7 bases, with 21 bases between them. The CDR3 nucleotides are TGTGCCAGCAGCTTGGGCAGAGCTCCAACCAGGGGTGGCTACACCTTC. This encodes CASSLGRAPTRGGYTF.

V is TRBV12-3 or TRBV12-4 and J is TRBJ2-1; D gene ambiguous. The CDR3 has 12 residues. Trimming left V 5 bases short and J 2 bases short, with 4 bases between. In nucleotides, the CDR3 is TGTGCCAGCAGTAAGACCTACAATGAGCAGTTCTTC. Translated: CASSKTYNEQFF.

This clonotype has more than one count but fewer than ten. The chain employs TRBV7-9 and TRBJ1-2; no clear D gene. The CDR3 is 14 residues long. Per germline, CDR1 SEHNR and CDR2 FQNEAQ (reference sequence). V lost 5 bases and J lost 13, with 23 bases in between. The CDR3 here is CASSQNDALVWITF. The CDR3 region has the DNA TGTGCCAGCAGCCAGAACGACGCTCTCGTCTGGATCACCTTC. Combining the CDR3 with reference TRBV7-9 and TRBJ1-2 gives the whole variable domain DTGVSQNPRHKITKRGQNVTFRCDPISEHNRLYWYRQTLGQGPEFLTYFQNEAQLEKSRLLSDRFSAERPKGSFSTLEIQRTEQGDSAMYLCASSQNDALVWITFGSGTRLTVV.

This chain connects TRBV4-2 to TRBJ2-3; D might be TRBD2 (5 bases). Trimming stripped 8 bases from V and 10 bases from J, with 16 bases between. The germline CDR1 and CDR2 sequences are LGHNA and YNFKEQ. The CDR3 loop spans 12 amino acids. CDR3 residues: CASRELVRAQYF. As DNA, the CDR3 is TGTGCCAGCCGCGAACTAGTGCGGGCGCAGTATTTT.

The chain uses TRBV29-1 and TRBJ2-3; TRBD1 aligns across 7 bases. Germline trimming cut 6 bases from V and 6 bases from J; bases unmatched to any gene: 9. CDR1 is SQVTM, CDR2 ANQGSEA, per germline. This CDR3 is 13 amino acids long. CDR3 DNA sequence: TGCAGCGTAACAGGGGTATATTTGGATACGCAGTATTTT. Encoded protein: CSVTGVYLDTQYF.

The chain combines TRBV19 with TRBJ2-6; D not certain. The CDR3 is 14 amino acids. Trimming pared 7 bases from V and 1 base from J, leaving 8 bases between. Germline V lookup: CDR1 LNHDA, CDR2 SQIVND (reference sequence). For the CDR3, the DNA is TGTGCCAGTAACGCCTATTCTGGGGCCAACGTCCTGACTTTC. Its translation is CASNAYSGANVLTF.

The chain has TRBV6-6 and TRBJ2-7; possibly TRBD1 for D (6 bases). There are 14 residues in the CDR3. The germline V gene encodes CDR1 MNHNY and CDR2 SVGAGI (reference sequence). With 5 bases removed from V and 2 bases from J, the gap between germline ends came to 13 bases. The CDR3, as DNA: TGTGCCAGCAGTCCACGCCGGGACACCTACGAGCAGTACTTC. Its protein is CASSPRRDTYEQYF.

The chain is built from TRBV30 and TRBJ2-1; TRBD1 aligns across 10 bases. Trimming cost V 2 bases and J 6 bases; bases outside gene matches: 4. This CDR3 is built from 14 residues. Per germline, CDR1 GTSNPN and CDR2 SVGIG (reference sequence). CDR3 loop: CAWSPGQGRNEQFF. DNA for the CDR3: TGTGCCTGGAGTCCGGGACAGGGGCGCAATGAGCAGTTCTTC.